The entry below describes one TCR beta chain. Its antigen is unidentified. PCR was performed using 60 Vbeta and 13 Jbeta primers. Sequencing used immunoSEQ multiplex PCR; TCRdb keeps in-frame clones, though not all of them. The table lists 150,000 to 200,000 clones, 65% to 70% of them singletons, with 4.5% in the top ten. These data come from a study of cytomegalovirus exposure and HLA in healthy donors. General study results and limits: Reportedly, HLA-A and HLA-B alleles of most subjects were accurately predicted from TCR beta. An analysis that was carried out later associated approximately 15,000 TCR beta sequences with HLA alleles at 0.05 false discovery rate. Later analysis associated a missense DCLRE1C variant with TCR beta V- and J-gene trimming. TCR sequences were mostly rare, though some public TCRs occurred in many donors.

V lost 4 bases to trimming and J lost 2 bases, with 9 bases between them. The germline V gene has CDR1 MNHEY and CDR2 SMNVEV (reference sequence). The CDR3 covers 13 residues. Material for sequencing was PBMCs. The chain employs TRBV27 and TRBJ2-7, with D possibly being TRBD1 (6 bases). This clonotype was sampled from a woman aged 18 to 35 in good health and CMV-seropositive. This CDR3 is CASSYQGPYEQYF. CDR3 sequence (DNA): TGTGCCAGCAGTTATCAGGGGCCCTACGAGCAGTACTTC.